The 18 T cell receptor beta chains given below trace back to one sample, sequenced in a study of shared T cell receptors in the human thymus. Clones were read by immunoSEQ multiplex PCR, and TCRdb kept only the in-frame ones, dropping some. The data show more than 300,000 clones, 85% to 95% seen once. Sequences were obtained from thymocytes. Receptors were obtained from a human donor.

About this clone itself: At the DNA level, this CDR3 is encoded by other sequences in the same sample as well. The chain is built from TRBV7-2 and TRBJ2-7, with TRBD2 as a possible D gene (6 bases). V lost 3 bases, J lost 0 bases, and 9 bases lay in between. The CDR3 sequence is 14 residues long. Per the germline V gene, CDR1 is SGHTA and CDR2 is FQGNSA. CDR3 sequence reads: CASSFKRVSYEQYF. CDR3 nucleotides: TGTGCCAGCAGCTTTAAGCGGGTCTCCTACGAGCAGTACTTC. Complete variable domain (other parts from reference TRBV7-2 and TRBJ2-7): GAGVSQSPSNKVTEKGKDVELRCDPISGHTALYWYRQSLGQGLEFLIYFQGNSAPDKSGLPSDRFSAERTGGSVSTLTIQRTQQEDSAVYLCASSFKRVSYEQYFGPGTRLTVT.

The chain combines TRBV10-1 with TRBJ2-3, with 8 bases aligning to TRBD1. Germline values: CDR1 WNHNN, CDR2 SYGVQD (reference sequence). Trimming at V came to 3 bases and at J to 3 bases, leaving 5 bases not matched to a gene. The length of the CDR3 is 15 residues. In DNA, the CDR3 is TGCGCCAGCAGTGATCTAGGACAGGGAACAGATACGCAGTATTTT. Translated: CASSDLGQGTDTQYF.

The chain combines TRBV7-7 with TRBJ2-5; 8 bases map to TRBD2. This CDR3 comprises 13 residues. V lost 8 bases and J lost 5; bases outside the gene matches: 7. Germline-derived CDR1 and CDR2 are SSHAT and FNYEAQ (reference sequence). CDR3 amino acids: CASAKAGVETQYF. CDR3 nucleotides: TGTGCCAGCGCGAAAGCGGGAGTGGAGACCCAGTACTTC.

The J gene is TRBJ2-1, the V gene TRBV11-3; no clear D gene. Germline CDR1 reads SGHNT; CDR2 reads YENEEA. Trimming pared 4 bases from V and 4 bases from J, leaving 8 bases between. The CDR3 covers 13 residues. This CDR3 reads CASSSSGYNEQFF. In DNA, the CDR3 is TGTGCCAGCAGCTCGTCCGGATACAATGAGCAGTTCTTC.

The count of this clone is one. This chain joins TRBV19 and TRBJ2-5; 15 nucleotides line up with TRBD2. Germline CDR1 is LNHDA and CDR2 is SQIVND (reference sequence). Trimming cost V 1 base and J 5 bases; bases outside gene matches: 5. CDR3 length equals 17 residues. The CDR3 DNA follows: TGTGCCAGTAGTATAGGTGGACTAGCGGGAGGGCCTGAGACCCAGTACTTC. Its protein is CASSIGGLAGGPETQYF. Based on the CDR3 plus reference TRBV19 and TRBJ2-5, the full variable domain is DGGITQSPKYLFRKEGQNVTLSCEQNLNHDAMYWYRQDPGQGLRLIYYSQIVNDFQKGDIAEGYSVSREKKESFPLTVTSAQKNPTAFYLCASSIGGLAGGPETQYFGPGTRLLVL.

CDR3 nucleotides: TGTGCCAGCACCCCCCCGGGACAGGGGGCAGACTATGGCTACACCTTC. It specifies CASTPPGQGADYGYTF. The chain recombines TRBV28 with TRBJ1-2, with TRBD1 matching 12 bases. The CDR3 has 16 residues. Per the germline V gene, CDR1 is MDHEN and CDR2 is SYDVKM. V trimming: 7 bases; J trimming: 3 bases; junction bases outside the gene matches: 9.

The chain has TRBV28 and TRBJ1-1; 9 bases agree with TRBD1. The trim removed 4 bases at V and 8 bases at J, leaving 11 bases unmatched. The CDR3 sequence is 15 residues long. Germline CDR1 and CDR2: MDHEN and SYDVKM. The chain's CDR3 is CASSSPSGTGSEAFF. The CDR3 nucleotides are TGTGCCAGCAGTTCCCCCTCCGGGACAGGGAGCGAAGCTTTCTTT.

V gene TRBV28 combines with J gene TRBJ2-2; D possibly corresponds to TRBD1 (7 bases). The germline V and J ends were trimmed by 6 bases and 4 bases, with 24 bases remaining between them. The CDR3 is 18 amino acids. Germline CDR1 is MDHEN and CDR2 is SYDVKM. The CDR3 region has the DNA TGTGCCAGCAGGAACACGACAGGGTCCGCGGGAAGCACCGGGGAGCTGTTTTTT. This gives the protein CASRNTTGSAGSTGELFF.

The chain uses TRBV28 and TRBJ2-7, with 10 bases identical to TRBD1. CDR3 length: 12 amino acids. Germline V lookup: CDR1 MDHEN, CDR2 SYDVKM. With 10 bases clipped from V and 9 bases from J, the junction kept 9 bases outside the gene matches. In nucleotides, the CDR3 is TGTGCCATCAAACCGGGACAGGGGCCGCAGTACTTC. Translated: CAIKPGQGPQYF.

V usage is TRBV29-1 and J usage is TRBJ2-6; possibly TRBD1 for D (6 bases). The CDR3 length is 17 residues. Germline-derived CDR1 and CDR2 are SQVTM and ANQGSEA. V shed 4 bases and J shed 0 bases, with 16 bases lying between them. In nucleotides, the CDR3 is TGCAGCGTTGGATCCGGGACATGGCCCTCTGGGGCCAACGTCCTGACTTTC. Translated, it gives CSVGSGTWPSGANVLTF. Drawing the rest from reference TRBV29-1 and TRBJ2-6, the complete variable domain is SAVISQKPSRDICQRGTSLTIQCQVDSQVTMMFWYRQQPGQSLTLIATANQGSEATYESGFVIDKFPISRPNLTFSTLTVSNMSPEDSSIYLCSVGSGTWPSGANVLTFGAGSRLTVL.

The chain joins TRBV7-4 to TRBJ1-1, with D maybe TRBD1 (6 bases). V shed 2 bases and J shed 4 bases, with 8 bases lying between them. The V gene's germline CDR1 is SGHVT and CDR2 SQSDAQ. There are 13 residues in the CDR3. CDR3 DNA sequence: TGTGCCAGCAGCTTACGAGGGGGCACTGAAGCTTTCTTT. Protein product: CASSLRGGTEAFF.

This clone was seen a handful of times. The chain recombines TRBV5-1 with TRBJ1-2; D gene uncertain. The CDR3 is made up of 15 amino acids. Trimming took 4 bases from V and 4 from J, leaving 17 bases between them. The germline V gene encodes CDR1 SGHRS and CDR2 YFSETQ. The CDR3 nucleotides read TGCGCCAGCAGCCCAGCACCGGATGGACGCTATGGCTACACCTTC. It yields the protein CASSPAPDGRYGYTF.

In DNA, the CDR3 is TGTGCCAGCAGCAAAGCAAGGGATACCTACAATGAGCAGTTCTTC. Translation: CASSKARDTYNEQFF. The chain joins TRBV21-1 to TRBJ2-1. TRBV21-1 is reported as a pseudogene. The CDR3 is 15 residues long.

The V and J genes are TRBV6-1 and TRBJ1-1; D might be TRBD1 (6 bases). The V gene lost 2 bases and the J gene lost 5 bases, with 15 bases spanning the gap. Germline assignment: CDR1 MNHNS and CDR2 SASEGT. The CDR3 length is 15 residues. The CDR3 reads CASSEMGKGETEAFF. The CDR3 coding sequence is TGTGCCAGCAGTGAAATGGGTAAGGGGGAGACTGAAGCTTTCTTT.

The chain is built from TRBV28 and TRBJ2-2; perhaps TRBD1 as D (6 bases). The CDR3 totals 15 residues. CDR1 MDHEN and CDR2 SYDVKM come from the germline V gene. Between the trimmed V and J ends, which lost 6 bases and 5 bases, there was a span of 16 bases. CDR3 in amino acids: CASSSGHPGTGELFF. In DNA, the CDR3 is TGTGCCAGCAGCTCGGGACACCCGGGGACCGGGGAGCTGTTTTTT. The whole variable domain, remainder taken from reference TRBV28 and TRBJ2-2, is DVKVTQSSRYLVKRTGEKVFLECVQDMDHENMFWYRQDPGLGLRLIYFSYDVKMKEKGDIPEGYSVSREKKERFSLILESASTNQTSMYLCASSSGHPGTGELFFGEGSRLTVL.

The chain uses TRBV27 and TRBJ1-3, with 7 bases matching TRBD1. V lost 0 bases to trimming and J lost 2 bases; unmatched junction nucleotides: 7. The CDR3 sequence is 17 residues long. In germline, CDR1 is MNHEY, CDR2 SMNVEV (reference sequence). The CDR3 loop is CASSLSRQGETGNTIYF. The CDR3 DNA sequence: TGTGCCAGCAGTTTATCGCGGCAGGGGGAAACTGGAAACACCATATATTTT.

J is TRBJ2-5 and V is TRBV19; D is unclear. Germline-derived CDR1 and CDR2 are LNHDA and SQIVND (reference sequence). The CDR3 covers 14 residues. V was cut by 5 bases and J by 3 bases, with 13 bases left in between. CDR3 sequence reads: CASSWTGFEETQYF. The CDR3 region has the DNA TGTGCCAGTAGTTGGACGGGTTTCGAAGAGACCCAGTACTTC.

The chain couples TRBV11-2 to TRBJ1-1; D is undetermined. The CDR3 extends over 18 amino acids. The germline gives CDR1 SGHAT, CDR2 FQNNGV. The V gene lost 4 bases and the J gene lost 0 bases, with 21 bases spanning the gap. CDR3: CASSSHGFKGLLNTEAFF. CDR3 DNA: TGTGCCAGCAGCTCACATGGGTTTAAGGGTCTCTTGAACACTGAAGCTTTCTTT.